At least ten counts were recorded for the clone carrying this T cell receptor (beta chain). Its antigen is as yet unknown. This sample was included in a study of regulatory T cells in long-lasting Graves disease. Study-level background: Newly diagnosed Graves' patients had under 3 months of antithyroid drugs. Broader study findings: Persistent disease samples used TRBV28, TRBJ1-2 and TRBJ2-5 preferentially.

With V trimmed by 3 bases and J by 4 bases, 5 bases remained unmatched. CDR1 and CDR2 from the germline V gene are SQVTM and ANQGSEA. The CDR3 has 14 amino acids. Stated time point: newly diagnosed GD, antithyroid drugs for less than 3 months. Following extraction of RNA from PBMCs, that RNA was used to make the TCR library. The authors built TCR beta libraries using iRepertoire HTBI primers and Arm-PCR of CDR3 regions. TCRdb re-derived calls from the multiplex PCR reads in MiXCR, one entry per CDR3 protein. In the table there are around 420,000 distinct CDR3 sequences, about 16% of which are singletons.

The specimen comprised peripheral blood mononuclear cells (PBMCs), sampled at new diagnosis, from a patient treated with antithyroid drugs. The TCR originated in a female donor with Graves disease. J is TRBJ1-1 and V is TRBV29-1; 10 nucleotides match TRBD1. DNA for the CDR3: TGCAGCGTTGAGGGGACAGGGGTCGCCACTGAAGCTTTCTTT. This gives the protein CSVEGTGVATEAFF.